This T cell receptor (beta chain) was obtained from a study of blood T cell repertoires in COVID-19. Here immunoSEQ multiplex PCR was the method, and the copy in TCRdb shows in-frame clones only, minus some. This table holds approximately 220,000 clones, around 80% found once. Germline trimming cut 9 bases from V and 4 bases from J; bases unmatched to any gene: 3. Germline-derived CDR1 and CDR2 are LNHDA and SQIVND (reference sequence). This CDR3 is built from 11 residues. Sequenced sample: peripheral blood. The TCR originated in a man aged 35 to 55 with acute or convalescent COVID-19. This chain connects TRBV19 to TRBJ2-7, with 7 bases that match TRBD1. Here the CDR3 reads CASRQGYEQYF. DNA of the CDR3: TGTGCCAGCCGACAGGGATACGAGCAGTACTTC. The full variable domain, completed using reference TRBV19 and TRBJ2-7, is DGGITQSPKYLFRKEGQNVTLSCEQNLNHDAMYWYRQDPGQGLRLIYYSQIVNDFQKGDIAEGYSVSREKKESFPLTVTSAQKNPTAFYLCASRQGYEQYFGPGTRLTVT.